The present T cell receptor beta chain was sequenced within a study of blood T cell repertoires in COVID-19. This clone was found once. Assay: immunoSEQ multiplex PCR; the TCRdb copy retains only in-frame clones and omits some. The sample includes about 74,000 clones, roughly 74% of them seen just once. Germline CDR1 is SQVTM and CDR2 is ANQGSEA. This CDR3 is built from 13 residues. V was pared by 2 bases and J by 5 bases, with 12 bases between. This chain links TRBV29-1 with TRBJ2-5; possibly TRBD1 for D (5 bases). Material for sequencing was peripheral blood. This TCR was recovered from a human donor in a cohort sampled during active COVID-19. The DNA for the CDR3 is TGCAGCGTTGAATTGGGGCTTAAGGAGACCCAGTACTTC. Its translation: CSVELGLKETQYF.